These T cell receptor beta chains were read from a single sample in a study of neurological immune-mediated disorders. Using its own MiXCR run on the 5' RACE reads, TCRdb lists one record per CDR3 protein. The table includes some 78,000 distinct CDR3 sequences, just over 5% detected once. Sequencing was performed on PBMCs. These receptors originate from a woman in her 30s with multiple sclerosis. The CDR3 runs from the conserved cysteine through the conserved F or W. A D gene is named only where the DNA matches it firmly. Rows give clone size only sometimes, using once, few, many, or a class for an expanded clone.

clone_size cdr3_length j_call d_call v_call cdr3_nt cdr3_aa
many 15 TRBJ2-1 . TRBV30 TGTGCCTGGGGGGATAGGAGGGTCCTTTACAATGAGCAGTTCTTC CAWGDRRVLYNEQFF
many 15 TRBJ2-5 . TRBV9 TGTGCCAGCAGCGTAGGGGGGGGGCAGGGAGAGACCCAGTACTTC CASSVGGGQGETQYF
. 16 TRBJ2-1 . TRBV27 TGTGCCAGCAGTACTTTTCTGGGACTCTCAAACAATGAGCAGTTCTTC CASSTFLGLSNNEQFF
. 18 TRBJ2-2 . TRBV5-1 TGCGCCAGCAGCTGGACAGTCCCGACAGCCCTACGGACCGGGGAGCTGTTTTTT CASSWTVPTALRTGELFF
many 13 TRBJ2-3 . TRBV7-9 TGTGCCAGCAGCCTATCAGGCACAGATACGCAGTATTTT CASSLSGTDTQYF
many 14 TRBJ1-5 . TRBV5-1 TGCGCCAGCAGGAACGGGTCCAGCAATCAGCCCCAGCATTTT CASRNGSSNQPQHF
many 17 TRBJ2-3 . TRBV6-5 TGTGCCAGCAGACGCTGGGGACGGAGTCTGGGCACAGATACGCAGTATTTT CASRRWGRSLGTDTQYF
many 15 TRBJ1-1 . TRBV12-3/TRBV12-4 TGTGCCAGCAGTTTAGCGCTAAGAGGGGGCACTGAAGCTTTCTTT CASSLALRGGTEAFF
many 15 TRBJ2-5 TRBD1 TRBV5-1 TGCGCCAGCAGCTCGGGACAGGGGGCTTATGAGACCCAGTACTTC CASSSGQGAYETQYF
. 15 TRBJ2-5 . TRBV7-2 TGTGCCAGCAGCTTAGCACTTGTCCAACGAGAGACCCAGTACTTC CASSLALVQRETQYF
few 11 TRBJ2-1 . TRBV28 TGTGCCAGCAGTTTTTATAATGAGCAGTTCTTC CASSFYNEQFF
many 15 TRBJ1-4 . TRBV7-2 TGTGCCAGCAGTAGGGGTGACACCCAAAATGAAAAACTGTTTTTT CASSRGDTQNEKLFF
. 13 TRBJ2-5 . TRBV6-2/TRBV6-3 TGTGCCAGCAGTTGGATCAGCCAAGAGACCCAGTACTTC CASSWISQETQYF
many 15 TRBJ2-7 TRBD1 TRBV20-1 TGCAGTGCTGTGAATACCGGGACAGGCTCCTACGAGCAGTACTTC CSAVNTGTGSYEQYF
many 15 TRBJ2-1 TRBD2 TRBV5-1 TGCGCCAGCAGCTTAGGACTAGCGAGTAGCTATGAGCAGTTCTTC CASSLGLASSYEQFF
many 18 TRBJ2-7 TRBD2 TRBV12-3/TRBV12-4 TGTGCCAGCAGTGGGCCGGGACTAGCGGGACGCAGATCTTCCGAGCAGTACTTC CASSGPGLAGRRSSEQYF
many 11 TRBJ2-1 . TRBV19 TGTGCCAGTAGGGGAGGTTCGGAGCAGTTCTTC CASRGGSEQFF
many 13 TRBJ2-1 . TRBV5-1 TGCGCCAGCAGCTGGAGGGCTTTCGATGAGCAGTTCTTC CASSWRAFDEQFF
once 18 TRBJ1-2 . TRBV5-1 . CASSFYICSARSDYGYTF
many 16 TRBJ2-2 TRBD1 TRBV5-1 TGCGCCAGCAGCTTGCAAGGGGGCCAGAACACCGGGGAGCTGTTTTTT CASSLQGGQNTGELFF
many 16 TRBJ2-3 TRBD2 TRBV5-1 TGCGCCAGCAGCTTGGCGGGACTAGCGGGGGGAGATACGCAGTATTTT CASSLAGLAGGDTQYF
. 17 TRBJ2-4 . TRBV12-3/TRBV12-4 TGTGCCAGCAGTTCCACCCGAGGGGATAATGGCAAAAACATTCAGTACTTC CASSSTRGDNGKNIQYF
many 11 TRBJ2-1 . TRBV5-6 TGTGCCAGCAGCTTGGGGGTTGAGCAGTTCTTC CASSLGVEQFF
many 12 TRBJ1-6 . TRBV20-1 TGCAGTGCTAGTCTCCCCAATTCACCCCTCCACTTT CSASLPNSPLHF
few 17 TRBJ1-1 TRBD1 TRBV20-1 TGCAGTGCTAGAAGACAGGGGGGAGTTTGGAGAGACACTGAAGCTTTCTTT CSARRQGGVWRDTEAFF
many 16 TRBJ2-5 . TRBV28 TGTGCCAGCAGTTTATATCCGGGGGCGGACGGAGAGACCCAGTACTTC CASSLYPGADGETQYF
many 12 TRBJ2-1 . TRBV12-3/TRBV12-4 TGTGCCAGCAGCTTCTCCTACAATGAGCAGTTCTTC CASSFSYNEQFF
many 13 TRBJ1-5 . TRBV19 TGTGCCAGTAGTATAGCCCTTGACCAGCCCCAGCATTTT CASSIALDQPQHF
few 16 TRBJ1-5 . TRBV6-5 TGTGCCAGCAGCCAGTGGATGGACGGTAGCAATCAGCCCCAGCATTTT CASSQWMDGSNQPQHF
many 16 TRBJ2-1 TRBD2 TRBV6-5 TGTGCCAGCAGTTATCAGGGACTAGCGGGAGGAAGTGAGCAGTTCTTC CASSYQGLAGGSEQFF
many 13 TRBJ2-1 . TRBV5-1 TGCGCCAGCAGCTTGGGGCCGGGCGCTGAGCAGTTCTTC CASSLGPGAEQFF
many 15 TRBJ2-1 . TRBV11-2 TGTGCCAGCAGCTTCCCCCGGGGGCTCGGCAATGAGCAGTTCTTC CASSFPRGLGNEQFF
. 12 TRBJ2-5 . TRBV12-5 TGTGCTAGTGGTTTGGAAGGACAGACCCAGTACTTC CASGLEGQTQYF
few 14 TRBJ1-3 . TRBV20-1 TGCAGTGCTCCTGTTCCCTCCTCTGGAAACACCATATATTTT CSAPVPSSGNTIYF
. 16 TRBJ1-5 . TRBV18 TGTGCCAGCTCACCACGGAGGGAGTTTGGCAATCAGCCCCAGCATTTT CASSPRREFGNQPQHF